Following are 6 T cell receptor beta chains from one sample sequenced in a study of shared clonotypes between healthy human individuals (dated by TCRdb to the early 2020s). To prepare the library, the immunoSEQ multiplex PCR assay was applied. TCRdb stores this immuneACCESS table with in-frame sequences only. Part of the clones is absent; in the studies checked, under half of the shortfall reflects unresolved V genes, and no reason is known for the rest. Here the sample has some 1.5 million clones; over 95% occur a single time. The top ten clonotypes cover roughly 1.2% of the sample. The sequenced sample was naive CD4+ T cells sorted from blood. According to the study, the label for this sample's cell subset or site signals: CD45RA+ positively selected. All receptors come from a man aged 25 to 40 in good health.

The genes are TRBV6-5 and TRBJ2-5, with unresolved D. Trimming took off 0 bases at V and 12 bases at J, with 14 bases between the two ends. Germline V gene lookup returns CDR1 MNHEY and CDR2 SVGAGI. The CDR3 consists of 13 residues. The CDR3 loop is CASSYSFLGEKYF. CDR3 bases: TGTGCCAGCAGTTACTCTTTCTTAGGAGAAAAGTACTTC.

DNA for the CDR3: TGTGCCAGTAGTATAACTCCCGCGACAATGAAGGTCTATGGCTACACCTTC. Its translation: CASSITPATMKVYGYTF. The chain employs TRBV19 and TRBJ1-2, with D unclear. Trimming shortened V by 2 bases and J by 4 bases, and 20 bases separated the two germline ends. CDR3 length: 17 residues. Germline V CDR1 and CDR2: LNHDA, SQIVND (reference sequence). The complete variable domain, with remaining parts taken from reference TRBV19 and TRBJ1-2, reads DGGITQSPKYLFRKEGQNVTLSCEQNLNHDAMYWYRQDPGQGLRLIYYSQIVNDFQKGDIAEGYSVSREKKESFPLTVTSAQKNPTAFYLCASSITPATMKVYGYTFGSGTRLTVV.

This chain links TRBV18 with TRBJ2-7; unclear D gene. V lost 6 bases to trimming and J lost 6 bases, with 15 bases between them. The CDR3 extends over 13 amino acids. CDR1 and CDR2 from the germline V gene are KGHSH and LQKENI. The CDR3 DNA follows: TGTGCCAGCTCCCCGGCCTCTTCCGTCGAGCAGTACTTC. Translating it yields CASSPASSVEQYF.

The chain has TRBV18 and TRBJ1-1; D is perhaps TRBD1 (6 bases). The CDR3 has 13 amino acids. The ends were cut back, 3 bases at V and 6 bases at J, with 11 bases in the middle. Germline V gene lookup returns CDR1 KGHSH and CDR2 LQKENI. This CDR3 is CASSPDRGAEAFF. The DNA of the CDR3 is TGTGCCAGCTCACCGGACAGAGGCGCTGAAGCTTTCTTT.

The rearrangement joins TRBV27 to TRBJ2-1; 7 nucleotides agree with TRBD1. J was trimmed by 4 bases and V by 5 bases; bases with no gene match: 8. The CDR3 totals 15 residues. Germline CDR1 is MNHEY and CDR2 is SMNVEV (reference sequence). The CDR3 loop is CASSIRTGVYNEQFF. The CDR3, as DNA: TGTGCCAGCAGTATCCGAACAGGGGTGTACAATGAGCAGTTCTTC.

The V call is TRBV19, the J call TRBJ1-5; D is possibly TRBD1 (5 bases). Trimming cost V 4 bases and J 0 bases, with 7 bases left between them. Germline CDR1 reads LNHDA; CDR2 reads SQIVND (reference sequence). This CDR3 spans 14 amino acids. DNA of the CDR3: TGTGCCAGTAGTAGGGGGTATAGCAATCAGCCCCAGCATTTT. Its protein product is CASSRGYSNQPQHF.